Listed below are T cell receptor beta chains from one sample, sequenced in a study of blood T cells in healthy people across ages. TCRdb redid the calling of the 5' RACE reads with MiXCR, one entry per CDR3 protein. The table includes some 850,000 distinct CDR3 sequences, around 25% detected once. This same sample was also part of a study on T cells of mothers and their children.

The sequencing sample was made of blood. The receptors come from a boy younger than 18 in good health. The CDR3 runs from the conserved cysteine through the conserved F or W. The D gene is left open where the match is weak. Expanded clones get a size class; other rows say once, few or many, or leave the size out.

j_gene	abundance	v_gene	d_gene	CDR3aa	CDR3nt
TRBJ1-4	-	TRBV20-1	TRBD1	CSALWTGANEKLFF	TGCAGTGCCCTTTGGACAGGTGCTAATGAAAAACTGTTTTTT
TRBJ1-1	few	TRBV5-1	-	CASSLVQGSATEAFF	TGCGCCAGCAGCTTGGTCCAGGGCTCGGCCACTGAAGCTTTCTTT
TRBJ1-2	-	TRBV11-2	-	CASSPTTANYGYTF	TGTGCCAGCAGCCCAACAACAGCTAACTATGGCTACACCTTC
TRBJ2-2	few	TRBV28	-	CASSLFPGELFF	TGTGCCAGCAGTTTATTCCCTGGGGAGCTGTTTTTT
TRBJ2-3	-	TRBV14	TRBD2	CASSRRLAGTDTQYF	TGTGCCAGCAGCCGCCGACTAGCGGGTACAGATACGCAGTATTTT
TRBJ2-5	-	TRBV9	TRBD2	CASSPTSGGFQETQYF	TGTGCCAGCAGCCCGACTAGCGGGGGGTTCCAAGAGACCCAGTACTTC
TRBJ2-1	-	TRBV4-2	TRBD2	CASSQGSGGRDNEQFF	TGTGCCAGCAGCCAAGGCTCCGGCGGGAGGGACAATGAGCAGTTCTTC
TRBJ1-4	few	TRBV28	-	CASSFPGPRANEKLFF	TGTGCCAGCAGTTTTCCCGGTCCGAGGGCTAATGAAAAACTGTTTTTT
TRBJ2-7	-	TRBV6-2/TRBV6-3	TRBD1	CASSYRPDRGVSYEQYF	TGTGCCAGCAGTTACCGCCCGGACAGGGGGGTAAGCTACGAGCAGTACTTC
TRBJ1-2	-	TRBV12-5	TRBD1	CASAPDRPLYGYTF	TGTGCTAGTGCCCCGGACAGGCCGCTCTATGGCTACACCTTC
TRBJ2-2	few	TRBV11-2	-	CASRPRGAGSAGELFF	TGTGCCAGCAGGCCCCGGGGCGCGGGGTCGGCCGGGGAGCTGTTTTTT
TRBJ2-1	-	TRBV20-1	-	CSARVRDGTYNEQFF	TGCAGTGCTAGAGTAAGGGACGGAACCTACAATGAGCAGTTCTTC
TRBJ2-4	-	TRBV4-1	-	CASSQDEGFDIQYF	TGCGCCAGCAGCCAAGATGAGGGGTTCGACATTCAGTACTTC
TRBJ1-2	few	TRBV6-5	TRBD1	CASSYRTGIGYTF	TGTGCCAGCAGTTACCGGACAGGGATCGGCTACACCTTC
TRBJ2-1	-	TRBV11-1	TRBD2	CAGSLVWLAGNEQFF	TGTGCCGGCAGCTTAGTGTGGCTAGCGGGCAATGAGCAGTTCTTC
TRBJ1-3	few	TRBV2	TRBD1	CASIRPRDSRDTIYF	TGTGCCAGCATCCGACCCCGGGACAGCAGAGACACCATATATTTT
TRBJ1-6	few	TRBV3-1	-	CASSPAVGNSPLHF	TGTGCCAGCAGCCCAGCAGTCGGGAATTCACCCCTCCACTTT
TRBJ2-1	-	TRBV20-1	TRBD2	CSARDAGGDSYNEQFF	TGCAGTGCTCGTGATGCCGGGGGGGACTCCTACAATGAGCAGTTCTTC
TRBJ2-2	few	TRBV14	TRBD1	CASSSGQVYTGELFF	TGTGCCAGCAGCTCGGGACAGGTTTACACCGGGGAGCTGTTTTTT
TRBJ1-2	few	TRBV4-1	-	CASSQGPRGDHGYTF	TGCGCCAGCAGCCAAGGGCCCCGGGGAGACCATGGCTACACCTTC
TRBJ2-5	few	TRBV12-3/TRBV12-4	-	CASSGPSQYF	TGTGCCAGCAGTGGACCCAGCCAGTACTTC
TRBJ2-5	-	TRBV29-1	TRBD1	CSVYGTGGRETQYF	TGCAGCGTTTACGGGACAGGTGGCAGGGAGACCCAGTACTTC
TRBJ2-2	few	TRBV25-1	-	CASSEVRDGELFF	TGTGCCAGCAGTGAGGTTCGGGACGGGGAGCTGTTTTTT
TRBJ1-2	-	TRBV30	-	CAWSARTVKGYTF	TGTGCCTGGAGTGCTAGGACAGTGAAGGGCTACACCTTC
TRBJ1-1	-	TRBV5-1	-	CASSHPQGNTEAFF	TGCGCCAGCAGCCACCCCCAGGGAAACACTGAAGCTTTCTTT
TRBJ2-1	few	TRBV20-1	TRBD2	CSAKAGGRLNEQFF	TGCAGTGCCAAAGCGGGGGGGCGTCTCAATGAGCAGTTCTTC
TRBJ2-7	-	TRBV10-3	TRBD1	CAIRGSGQETYEQYF	TGTGCCATCAGGGGATCGGGACAGGAGACCTACGAGCAGTACTTC
TRBJ1-1	-	TRBV20-1	-	CSASGGRNTEAFF	TGCAGTGCTAGCGGGGGGAGGAACACTGAAGCTTTCTTT
TRBJ2-4	few	TRBV15	-	CATSRGPAGAKNIQYF	TGTGCCACCAGCAGGGGCCCTGCTGGAGCCAAAAACATTCAGTACTTC
TRBJ2-7	few	TRBV11-2	-	CASSLMGGPYEEQYF	TGTGCCAGCAGCTTAATGGGGGGCCCCTACGAGGAGCAGTACTTC
TRBJ1-4	few	TRBV6-5	-	CANSFGGNEKLFF	TGTGCCAACAGTTTCGGGGGAAATGAAAAACTGTTTTTT
TRBJ2-7	few	TRBV6-5	-	CASSYQGYSYEQYF	TGTGCCAGCAGTTACCAGGGATACTCCTACGAGCAGTACTTC
TRBJ1-1	-	TRBV30	-	CAWNYLLPNTEAFF	TGTGCCTGGAATTATCTGTTACCGAACACTGAAGCTTTCTTT
TRBJ2-7	few	TRBV4-1	-	CASSPAPTRAYEQYF	TGCGCCAGCAGCCCAGCACCGACAAGAGCCTACGAGCAGTACTTC
TRBJ2-1	-	TRBV20-1	TRBD1	CSARSEDRANEQFF	TGCAGTGCTAGATCAGAAGACAGGGCGAATGAGCAGTTCTTC
TRBJ2-6	few	TRBV7-3	TRBD1	CASSLSDPGQGSSGANVLTF	TGTGCCAGCAGCTTAAGCGATCCAGGACAGGGGTCTTCTGGGGCCAACGTCCTGACTTTC
TRBJ2-4	few	TRBV5-1	TRBD2	CASSLGAGENIQYF	TGCGCCAGCAGCTTGGGAGCGGGGGAAAACATTCAGTACTTC
TRBJ2-1	-	TRBV19	-	CASSIQGYEQFF	TGTGCCAGTAGTATCCAGGGTTATGAGCAGTTCTTC
TRBJ2-5	-	TRBV10-1	-	CASSERRGTQYF	TGCGCCAGCAGTGAGAGGAGAGGGACCCAGTACTTC
TRBJ2-1	few	TRBV20-1	-	CSARVGGTKIHNEQFF	TGCAGTGCTAGAGTAGGAGGGACGAAAATACACAATGAGCAGTTCTTC
TRBJ2-2	few	TRBV12-3/TRBV12-4	-	CASSQGELFF	TGTGCCAGCTCGCAGGGGGAGCTGTTTTTT
TRBJ2-1	-	TRBV19	-	CASSIGSMQYNEQFF	TGTGCCAGTAGTATAGGTAGCATGCAATACAATGAGCAGTTCTTC
TRBJ1-3	-	TRBV28	-	CASSSSLGVKGSAGNTIYF	TGTGCCAGCAGTTCTAGCCTAGGGGTCAAGGGATCAGCTGGAAACACCATATATTTT
TRBJ1-1	few	TRBV12-3/TRBV12-4	-	CASLLTPAGAEAFF	TGTGCCAGTCTACTAACGCCCGCGGGGGCTGAAGCTTTCTTT
TRBJ2-1	-	TRBV6-1	TRBD1	CASSDSVRDRGGYNEQFF	TGTGCCAGCAGTGATTCTGTCCGAGACAGGGGTGGGTACAATGAGCAGTTCTTC
TRBJ2-4	-	TRBV2	-	CASSETVSKNIQYF	TGTGCCAGCAGTGAGACAGTTTCCAAAAACATTCAGTACTTC
TRBJ2-1	-	TRBV20-1	TRBD2	CSATGTSGGISEQFF	TGCAGTGCCACAGGGACTAGCGGGGGGATCAGTGAGCAGTTCTTC
TRBJ1-2	few	TRBV29-1	-	CSVGQSETNYGYTF	TGCAGCGTTGGTCAATCAGAGACTAACTATGGCTACACCTTC
TRBJ1-4	few	TRBV15	-	CATSNLGANEKLFF	TGTGCCACCAGCAACCTGGGGGCTAATGAAAAACTGTTTTTT
TRBJ2-7	-	TRBV30	-	CAWSVRSRGEQYF	TGTGCCTGGAGTGTACGGTCCCGGGGCGAGCAGTACTTC
TRBJ2-5	-	TRBV20-1	-	CSARGGVQQETQYF	TGCAGTGCTAGAGGCGGGGTACAGCAAGAGACCCAGTACTTC
TRBJ2-1	-	TRBV9	-	CASSARGAGYNEQFF	TGTGCCAGCAGCGCCCGGGGGGCCGGGTACAATGAGCAGTTCTTC
TRBJ2-2	few	TRBV7-7	TRBD1	CASSLDRGRTGELFF	TGTGCCAGCAGCCTGGACAGGGGGCGAACCGGGGAGCTGTTTTTT
TRBJ1-2	few	TRBV12-3/TRBV12-4	-	CASRPSGGDYGYTF	TGTGCCAGCAGACCCTCCGGGGGTGACTATGGCTACACCTTC
TRBJ1-1	few	TRBV18	-	CASPSPAGRMNTEAFF	TGTGCCAGCCCGTCACCGGCGGGCCGGATGAACACTGAAGCTTTCTTT
TRBJ2-1	-	TRBV6-2/TRBV6-3	TRBD2	CASSNGGYNEQFF	TGTGCCAGCAGTAACGGGGGGTACAATGAGCAGTTCTTC